What follows are 3 T cell receptor beta chains derived from one specimen sequenced in a study of STAT5B mutations in CD4+ large granular lymphocyte leukemia. Data came from immunoSEQ multiplex PCR; TCRdb stores just in-frame clones and leaves some out. The table lists 30,000 or so clones, 76% of them singletons. The sample was CD4+ T cells from blood buffy coats. The source is a human donor in good health.

The CDR3 sequence: CASGLANRGSTFF. DNA of the CDR3: TGTGCTAGTGGTTTGGCCAACAGGGGGTCTACTTTCTTT. J is TRBJ1-1 and V is TRBV12-5; TRBD1 aligns across 8 bases. This CDR3 spans 13 amino acids. With V trimmed by 1 base and J by 12 bases, 7 bases remained unmatched. The germline V gene encodes CDR1 LGHNT and CDR2 FRNRAP.

This clone has more than one count but fewer than ten. For the CDR3, the DNA is TGTGCCAGCAGGGAACAGACTCAGAACACCGGGGAGCTGTTTTTT. Translating it yields CASREQTQNTGELFF. This rearrangement joins TRBV2 to TRBJ2-2; unclear D gene. CDR3 size: 15 residues. With 6 bases removed from V and 1 base from J, the gap between germline ends came to 12 bases. Germline V CDR1 and CDR2: SNHLY, FYNNEI. Using reference TRBV2 and TRBJ2-2 for the parts outside the CDR3, the full variable domain is EPEVTQTPSHQVTQMGQEVILRCVPISNHLYFYWYRQILGQKVEFLVSFYNNEISEKSEIFDDQFSVERPDGSNFTLKIRSTKLEDSAMYFCASREQTQNTGELFFGEGSRLTVL.

The chain couples TRBV9 to TRBJ2-3; a possible D gene is TRBD2 (6 bases). This CDR3 has 15 amino acids. The V end was cut by 4 bases, the J end by 1 base, with 13 bases between. The V gene's germline CDR1 is SGDLS and CDR2 YYNGEE. DNA for the CDR3: TGTGCCAGCAGCTTCTCCGGGACTCGCACAGATACGCAGTATTTT. This translates into CASSFSGTRTDTQYF.